This entry describes one T cell receptor (beta chain). How the authors handled the data: Quantification of nucleated cells was approximated via reference gene primer amplification. The assay was immunoSEQ multiplex PCR, and TCRdb's table has in-frame clones only and misses some. The DNA was the basis for D and trimming; V, J and clone size are from that table. The repertoire holds under 250,000 clones, with approximately 90% as singletons. The data derive from a study of blood T cell repertoires in COVID-19. Study information: Samples taken during acute and convalescent COVID-19 were collected in the United States, Italy and Spain. Sources were T cells, B-cell-depleted T cells, or PBMCs; the material itself was cDNA or gDNA.

This CDR3 region has 15 residues. V gave up 4 bases and J gave up 7 bases; unmatched junction bases: 8. Per the germline V gene, CDR1 is MNHNY and CDR2 is SVGAGI (reference sequence). This clonotype originated in a man aged 35 to 55 with acute or convalescent COVID-19. This chain joins TRBV6-6 and TRBJ2-7; the match to TRBD1 covers 12 bases. Sequenced material: peripheral blood. CDR3 in DNA: TGTGCCAGCAGTTCGCCCGGGACAGGGGGCGGAGAGCAGTACTTC. Its protein is CASSSPGTGGGEQYF.